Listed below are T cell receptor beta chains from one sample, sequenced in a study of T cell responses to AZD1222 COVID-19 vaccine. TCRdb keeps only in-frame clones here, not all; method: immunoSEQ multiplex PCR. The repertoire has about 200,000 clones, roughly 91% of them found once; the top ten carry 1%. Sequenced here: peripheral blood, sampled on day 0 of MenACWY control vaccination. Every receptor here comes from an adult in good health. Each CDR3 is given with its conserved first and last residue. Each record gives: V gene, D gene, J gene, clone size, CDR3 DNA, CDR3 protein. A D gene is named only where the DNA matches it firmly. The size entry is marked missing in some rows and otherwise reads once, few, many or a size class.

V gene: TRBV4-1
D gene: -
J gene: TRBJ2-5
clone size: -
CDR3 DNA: TGCGCCAGCAGCCAAGACGGCACTACCCAAGAGACCCAGTACTTC
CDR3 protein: CASSQDGTTQETQYF

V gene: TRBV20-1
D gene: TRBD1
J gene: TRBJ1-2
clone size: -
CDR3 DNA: TGCGGCCAGGGGGACTATGGCTACACCTTC
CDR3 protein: CGQGDYGYTF

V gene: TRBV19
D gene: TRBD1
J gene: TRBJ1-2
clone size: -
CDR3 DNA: TGTGCCAGTAGTATGGAGTCACAGGGGCTGAGCGGCTACACCTTC
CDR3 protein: CASSMESQGLSGYTF

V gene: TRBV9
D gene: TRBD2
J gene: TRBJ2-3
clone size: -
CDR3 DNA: TGTGCCAGCAGCGTTAGCGGGGGGGCCATTGATACGCAGTATTTT
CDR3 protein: CASSVSGGAIDTQYF

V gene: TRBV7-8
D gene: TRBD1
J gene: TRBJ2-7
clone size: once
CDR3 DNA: TGTGCCAGCAGCGTTCTGAAGGGCAGGGGGCCTTTCGAGCAGTACTTC
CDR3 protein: CASSVLKGRGPFEQYF

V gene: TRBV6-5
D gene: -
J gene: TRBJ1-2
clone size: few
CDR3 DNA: TGTGCCAGCACCACCCGTGGGGGACTATATGGCTACACCTTC
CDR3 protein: CASTTRGGLYGYTF

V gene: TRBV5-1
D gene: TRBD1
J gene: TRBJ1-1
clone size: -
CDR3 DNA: TGCGCCAGCAGCTTCATAACAGGGGGGTACACTGAAGCTTTCTTT
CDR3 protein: CASSFITGGYTEAFF

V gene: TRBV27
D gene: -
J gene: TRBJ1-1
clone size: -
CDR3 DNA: TGTGCCAGCAGTCCCCCCGGGGCACCCACTGAAGCTTTCTTT
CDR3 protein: CASSPPGAPTEAFF

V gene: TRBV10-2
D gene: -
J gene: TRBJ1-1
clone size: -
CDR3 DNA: TGCGCCAGCAGGGTACAATCGAACACTGAAGCTTTCTTT
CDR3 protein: CASRVQSNTEAFF

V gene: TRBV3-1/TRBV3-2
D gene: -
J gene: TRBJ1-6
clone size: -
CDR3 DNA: TGTGCCAGCAGCCAAACGGTTAATTCACCCCTCCACTTT
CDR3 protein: CASSQTVNSPLHF

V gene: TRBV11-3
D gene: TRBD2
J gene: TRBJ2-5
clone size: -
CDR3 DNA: TGTGCCAGCAGCTTTTCGGGGGGAGAGACCCAGTACTTC
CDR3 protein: CASSFSGGETQYF

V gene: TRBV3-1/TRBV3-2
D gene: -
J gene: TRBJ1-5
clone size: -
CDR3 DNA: TGTGCCAGCAGCCCCTCGCTCTTCAATCAGCCCCAGCATTTT
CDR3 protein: CASSPSLFNQPQHF

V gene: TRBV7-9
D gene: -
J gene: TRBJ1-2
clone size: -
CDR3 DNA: TGTGCCAGCACCGTTATGGGAGTAGGGGAAGCCCCCTATGGCTACACCTTC
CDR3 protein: CASTVMGVGEAPYGYTF

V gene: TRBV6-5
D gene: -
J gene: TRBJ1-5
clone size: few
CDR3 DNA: TGTGCCAGCAGTTACTCCTGGACAGCCGATCAGCCCCAGCATTTT
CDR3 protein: CASSYSWTADQPQHF

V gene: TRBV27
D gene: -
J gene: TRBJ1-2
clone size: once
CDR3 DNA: TGTGCCAGCAGTACCTGGGACGGCAACTATGGCTACACCTTC
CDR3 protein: CASSTWDGNYGYTF

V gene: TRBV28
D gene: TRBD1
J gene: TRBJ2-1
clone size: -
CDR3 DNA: TGTGCCAGCAGTCTGAGGGGACAGGGATACAATGAGCAGTTCTTC
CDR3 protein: CASSLRGQGYNEQFF

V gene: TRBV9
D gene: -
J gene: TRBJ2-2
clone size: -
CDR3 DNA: TGTGCCAGCAGCGTAGGGGGAAACACCGGGGAGCTGTTTTTT
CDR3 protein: CASSVGGNTGELFF

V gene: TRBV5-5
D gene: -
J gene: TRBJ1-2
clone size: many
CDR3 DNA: TGTGCCAGCAGCTGGGGACCGGTGGATGGCTACACCTTC
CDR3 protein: CASSWGPVDGYTF

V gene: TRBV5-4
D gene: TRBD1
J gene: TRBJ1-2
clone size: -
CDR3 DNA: TGTGCCAGCAACCGTCCGGGACAGGGGGCTCCCTATGGCTACACCTTC
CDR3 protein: CASNRPGQGAPYGYTF